The 30 T cell receptor beta chains given below trace back to one sample, sequenced in a study of T cell repertoires in cytomegalovirus infection. TCRdb passed the reads through MiXCR, listing each CDR3 protein once. The sample has roughly 150,000 distinct CDR3 sequences; 20% to 25% are singletons. Specimen: PBMCs. The receptors originated from a human donor in good health (CMV status not recorded). Some clones in this sample may be carry-over from other donors' samples.

The chain joins TRBV28 to TRBJ1-1; 7 positions match TRBD1. The junction had 11 bases not matched to a gene; V was cut back by 1 base and J by 0 bases. Germline values: CDR1 MDHEN, CDR2 SYDVKM. This CDR3 has 18 amino acids. The DNA of the CDR3 is TGTGCCAGCAGTTTATTCGGGCAGGGGGGCCTGATGAACACTGAAGCTTTCTTT. This codes for CASSLFGQGGLMNTEAFF. Supplemented by reference TRBV28 and TRBJ1-1, the full variable domain reads DVKVTQSSRYLVKRTGEKVFLECVQDMDHENMFWYRQDPGLGLRLIYFSYDVKMKEKGDIPEGYSVSREKKERFSLILESASTNQTSMYLCASSLFGQGGLMNTEAFFGQGTRLTVV.

This clonotype was counted a few times. The rearrangement links TRBV7-9 to TRBJ2-1; D not certain. Trimming took 3 bases from V and 7 from J, leaving 7 bases between them. Germline V gene lookup returns CDR1 SEHNR and CDR2 FQNEAQ (reference sequence). The CDR3 spans 12 residues. The CDR3 loop reads CASSFYQNEQFF. CDR3 DNA: TGTGCCAGCAGCTTCTACCAAAATGAGCAGTTCTTC.

At least ten counts were recorded for this clonotype. Its ends do not fully match the called genes, so a read error is possible. The chain combines TRBV7-7 with TRBJ2-1; the D is unclear. This CDR3 region has 13 residues. The V gene's germline CDR1 is SSHAT and CDR2 FNYEAQ (reference sequence). CDR3 sequence: CASSFSIYNEQFF. The CDR3 bases are TGTGCTAGCAGCTTCTCCATATACAATGAGCAGTTCTTC.

This chain links TRBV29-1 with TRBJ2-3; 14 nucleotides agree with TRBD2. Losses at the gene ends were 4 bases for V and 4 bases for J; bases not matched to a gene: 7. This CDR3 spans 16 amino acids. Germline V gene lookup returns CDR1 SQVTM and CDR2 ANQGSEA. CDR3 amino acids: CSVARGLAGVADTQYF. Written as DNA, the CDR3 is TGCAGCGTTGCCCGGGGACTAGCGGGAGTGGCAGATACGCAGTATTTT.

This sequence joins TRBV11-2 and TRBJ2-7, with 9 nucleotides matching TRBD1. J was trimmed by 10 bases and V by 1 base; bases with no gene match: 2. CDR3 length: 12 amino acids. Germline V gene data show CDR1 as SGHAT and CDR2 as FQNNGV. The CDR3 reads CASSLVGQGQYF. As DNA, the CDR3 is TGTGCCAGCAGCTTAGTGGGACAGGGACAGTACTTC.

This clonotype appeared many times. The chain uses TRBV7-2 and TRBJ2-3; maybe TRBD2 (6 bases). The germline V gene has CDR1 SGHTA and CDR2 FQGNSA. The V end was cut by 4 bases, the J end by 2 bases, with 19 bases between. The CDR3 is 17 amino acids. The CDR3 region is CASSSAPGTSSTDTQYF. DNA of the CDR3: TGTGCCAGCAGCTCTGCCCCCGGGACTTCGTCCACAGATACGCAGTATTTT.

Regarding this clonotype: A much larger clone differs by one base, so this may be a read error. The rearrangement joins TRBV7-6 to TRBJ2-6; the D gene is possibly TRBD1 (5 bases). CDR1 SGHVS and CDR2 FNYEAQ come from the germline V gene. This CDR3 is 19 amino acids long. The CDR3 nucleotides are TGTGCCAGCAGCTTGGCCTCAGCCTCAGCGAACTCTGGGGCCAACGTCCTGGCTTTC. Protein sequence: CASSLASASANSGANVLAF.

This clonotype was detected a few times. The chain uses TRBV4-1 and TRBJ1-2; D perhaps matches TRBD1 (5 bases). V lost 0 bases and J 3 bases, leaving 14 bases between the germline ends. The CDR3 contains 16 residues. CDR1 is MGHRA and CDR2 is YSYEKL in the germline V gene. CDR3 protein: CASSQDNKGTHYGYTF. The CDR3 region has the DNA TGCGCCAGCAGCCAAGATAATAAGGGGACCCACTATGGCTACACCTTC.

The chain carries TRBV12-3 or TRBV12-4 and TRBJ2-1; 9 nucleotides align to TRBD2. The ends lost 3 bases at V and 10 bases at J; junction bases unmatched: 7. This CDR3 is 14 amino acids long. The CDR3 protein is CASSFGGGALEQFF. The CDR3 region has the DNA TGTGCCAGCAGTTTTGGCGGGGGGGCGTTAGAGCAGTTCTTC.

This clonotype was counted at least ten times. The V call is TRBV7-2, the J call TRBJ1-4; unclear D gene. The CDR3 is made up of 13 amino acids. Germline CDR1 and CDR2: SGHTA and FQGNSA. Trimming cost V 5 bases and J 5 bases, with 9 bases left between them. The CDR3: CASSDIFNEKLFF. In DNA, the CDR3 is TGTGCCAGCAGCGACATCTTCAATGAAAAACTGTTTTTT.

The V call is TRBV5-1, the J call TRBJ1-2; D is uncertain. V was clipped by 0 bases and J by 4 bases, with 10 bases between them. CDR1 is SGHRS and CDR2 is YFSETQ in the germline V gene. The CDR3 spans 14 residues. For the CDR3, the DNA is TGCGCCAGCAGCTTGGGATATGCGGGCTATGGCTACACCTTC. As protein: CASSLGYAGYGYTF.

There are a few counts of this clonotype. The chain links TRBV6-2 or TRBV6-3 to TRBJ2-1, with 8 nucleotides matching TRBD2. Germline V gene lookup returns CDR1 MNHEY and CDR2 SVGEGT. Trimming cost V 5 bases and J 6 bases; bases outside gene matches: 6. The CDR3 sequence is 14 residues long. CDR3 coding DNA: TGTGCCAGCAGTGCGGGACTAGGCGGCAATGAGCAGTTCTTC. This encodes CASSAGLGGNEQFF.

The genes are TRBV4-1 and TRBJ2-3; 11 nucleotides line up with TRBD2. The V gene end was trimmed by 1 base and the J gene end by 3 bases; junction bases not matched to a gene: 0. The V gene's germline CDR1 is MGHRA and CDR2 YSYEKL. CDR3 length: 15 amino acids. The CDR3 bases are TGCGCCAGCAGCCAAGGACTAGCGGGAACAGATACGCAGTATTTT. Translating gives CASSQGLAGTDTQYF.

This clonotype was seen a handful of times. This rearrangement joins TRBV4-3 to TRBJ2-1, with D tentatively TRBD2 (6 bases). The germline gives CDR1 LGHNA, CDR2 YSLEER. The CDR3 has 13 residues. V was pared by 0 bases and J by 9 bases, with 9 bases between. CDR3 coding DNA: TGCGCCAGCAGCCAAGAACCGGGGGTTGAGCAGTTCTTC. It codes for CASSQEPGVEQFF.

This clonotype occurred once. This sequence joins TRBV6-8 and TRBJ2-7; perhaps D is TRBD1 or TRBD2 (5 bases each). The V end lost 6 bases, the J end lost 2 bases, and 17 bases lay between the germline ends. CDR3 length: 15 amino acids. Germline CDR1 reads MNHGY; CDR2 reads SAAAGT. CDR3 residues: CASSHLGDIAYEQYF. CDR3 DNA sequence: TGTGCCAGCAGCCATCTGGGGGATATAGCCTACGAGCAGTACTTC.

The chain joins TRBV28 to TRBJ2-3, with D uncertain. The CDR3 consists of 11 residues. CDR1 is MDHEN and CDR2 is SYDVKM in the germline V gene. V was trimmed by 6 bases and J by 5 bases, leaving 6 bases between them. This CDR3 reads CASSSLDTQYF. The CDR3 region has the DNA TGTGCCAGCAGCAGCTTAGATACGCAGTATTTT.

In its sample, this clonotype was seen many times. J is TRBJ1-4 and V is TRBV28; possible D gene TRBD1, 6 bases. This CDR3 has 15 residues. The V and J ends lost 5 bases and 5 bases respectively, with 15 bases between them. Germline V gene sequence: CDR1 MDHEN, CDR2 SYDVKM. CDR3 amino acids: CASSTSRRGNEKLFF. The CDR3 DNA reads as TGTGCCAGCAGTACCTCCAGAAGGGGGAATGAAAAACTGTTTTTT.

The chain has TRBV7-2 and TRBJ2-2; 12 bases agree with TRBD1. The germline CDR1 and CDR2 sequences are SGHTA and FQGNSA. The CDR3 has 15 amino acids. V shed 7 bases and J 3 bases; nucleotides not matched to a gene: 3. The CDR3 DNA reads TGTGCCAGCAACGGGGACAGGGGGCACACCGGGGAGCTGTTTTTT. Translating it yields CASNGDRGHTGELFF.

The chain uses TRBV15 and TRBJ2-7; D remains ambiguous. The CDR3 is made up of 15 amino acids. Germline assignment: CDR1 LNHNV and CDR2 YYDKDF (reference sequence). Trimming stripped 3 bases from V and 4 bases from J, with 16 bases between. The CDR3 DNA is TGTGCCACCAGCAGCGTAGGTAATCTAGGGTACGAGCAGTACTTC. This gives the protein CATSSVGNLGYEQYF.

This clonotype was counted ten times or more. V is TRBV7-9 and J is TRBJ1-1; the D is unclear. The CDR3 runs 15 residues. Trimming shortened V by 1 base and J by 0 bases, and 9 bases separated the two germline ends. Germline V gives CDR1 SEHNR, CDR2 FQNEAQ (reference sequence). This CDR3 is CASSLEPAMNTEAFF. CDR3 DNA: TGTGCCAGCAGCTTAGAACCGGCTATGAACACTGAAGCTTTCTTT.

There are a few counts of this clonotype. V is TRBV28 and J is TRBJ2-5; D unclear. This CDR3 spans 12 amino acids. CDR1 is MDHEN, CDR2 SYDVKM, per germline. Trimming cost V 6 bases and J 0 bases, with 5 bases left between them. CDR3 sequence reads: CASRMDQETQYF. CDR3 nucleotides: TGTGCCAGCAGAATGGACCAAGAGACCCAGTACTTC.

The chain links TRBV28 to TRBJ2-1; 9 nucleotides align to TRBD2. The CDR3 is made up of 13 amino acids. V shed 6 bases, J shed 10 bases, and the junction held 7 bases outside the gene matches. CDR1 is MDHEN and CDR2 is SYDVKM in the germline V gene. CDR3 nucleotide sequence: TGTGCCAGCAGACCGGGACTAGCAGGAGAGCAGTTCTTC. Translating gives CASRPGLAGEQFF.

The V call is TRBV4-1, the J call TRBJ2-1, with a weak D call TRBD1 (5 bases). CDR1 and CDR2 (germline): MGHRA, YSYEKL. V was cut by 0 bases and J by 15 bases, with 15 bases left in between. The CDR3 length is 13 residues. This CDR3 reads CASSQEGRRLLFF. DNA of the CDR3: TGCGCCAGCAGCCAAGAGGGGCGAAGACTTCTGTTCTTC.

This clonotype has at least ten counts. The V call is TRBV7-9, the J call TRBJ2-1; D might be TRBD1 or TRBD2, each matching 5 bases. V was pared by 1 base and J by 4 bases, with 17 bases between. This CDR3 has 17 amino acids. CDR1 SEHNR and CDR2 FQNEAQ come from the germline V gene (reference sequence). The CDR3 region has the DNA TGTGCCAGCAGCTTAGAACAATTCCGAGGGGTGTACAATGAGCAGTTCTTC. Its translation: CASSLEQFRGVYNEQFF.

The chain joins TRBV5-1 to TRBJ1-1; no definite D call. Germline CDR1 SGHRS, CDR2 YFSETQ. The CDR3 consists of 14 residues. Deletions cut 3 bases from V and 0 bases from J, with 9 bases between. Written as DNA, the CDR3 is TGCGCCAGCAGCTCATCGGCCATGAACACTGAAGCTTTCTTT. Its translation is CASSSSAMNTEAFF.

This clonotype turned up a few times. The gene calls are TRBV11-2 and TRBJ2-3; D possibly corresponds to TRBD2 (6 bases). V lost 5 bases, J lost 11 bases, and 11 bases lay in between. This CDR3 contains 11 residues. Germline V gene lookup returns CDR1 SGHAT and CDR2 FQNNGV. Here the CDR3 reads CASSLLGGQYF. CDR3 coding DNA: TGTGCCAGCAGCCTGCTGGGGGGGCAGTATTTT.

Turning to this clonotype: A read error may be the cause here, since a much bigger clone is one base away. This chain uses TRBV7-2 with TRBJ2-2; D possibly corresponds to TRBD2 (5 bases). The germline V gene encodes CDR1 SGHTA and CDR2 FQGNSA. This CDR3 region has 14 residues. The CDR3 DNA is TGTGCCAGCAGCTTAGAGGTGGACGTCGGGGAGATGTTTTTT. Residues: CASSLEVDVGEMFF.

The chain is built from TRBV6-1 and TRBJ2-3; D is ambiguous. The CDR3 consists of 14 residues. V was trimmed by 7 bases and J by 6 bases, leaving 17 bases between them. Germline V lookup: CDR1 MNHNS, CDR2 SASEGT. In DNA, the CDR3 is TGTGCCAGCAACCAGCTGAGACCCGGGGATACGCAGTATTTT. It translates to CASNQLRPGDTQYF.

The rearrangement uses TRBV20-1 and TRBJ2-1; D perhaps matches TRBD2 (6 bases). This CDR3 has 15 residues. Germline-derived CDR1 and CDR2 are DFQATT and SNEGSKA (reference sequence). The V end lost 0 bases, the J end lost 2 bases, and 11 bases lay between the germline ends. CDR3 residues: CSARDLAGPYNEQFF. CDR3 coding DNA: TGCAGTGCTAGAGATCTGGCGGGGCCCTACAATGAGCAGTTCTTC.

This clonotype has a handful of counts. The V and J genes are TRBV14 and TRBJ2-1; TRBD2 aligns across 7 bases. The germline gives CDR1 SGHDN, CDR2 FVKESK. CDR3 length equals 15 residues. The V and J ends lost 1 base and 4 bases, in that order; junction bases with no gene match: 4. The CDR3 DNA follows: TGTGCCAGCAGCCAAGGGGCTAGCGGATACAATGAGCAGTTCTTC. Its translation is CASSQGASGYNEQFF.